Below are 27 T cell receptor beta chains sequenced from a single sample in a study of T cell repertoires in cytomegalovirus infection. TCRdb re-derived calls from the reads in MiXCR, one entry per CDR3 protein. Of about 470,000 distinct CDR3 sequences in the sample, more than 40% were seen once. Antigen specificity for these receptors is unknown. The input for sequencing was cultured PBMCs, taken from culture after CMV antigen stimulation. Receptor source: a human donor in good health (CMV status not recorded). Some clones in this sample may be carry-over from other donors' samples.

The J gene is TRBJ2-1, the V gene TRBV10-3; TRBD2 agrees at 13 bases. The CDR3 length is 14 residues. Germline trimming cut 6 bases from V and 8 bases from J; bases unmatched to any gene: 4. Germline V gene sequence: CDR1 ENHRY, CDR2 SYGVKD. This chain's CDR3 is CAISGLAGVHEQFF. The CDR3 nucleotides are TGTGCCATCAGCGGACTAGCGGGAGTCCATGAGCAGTTCTTC.

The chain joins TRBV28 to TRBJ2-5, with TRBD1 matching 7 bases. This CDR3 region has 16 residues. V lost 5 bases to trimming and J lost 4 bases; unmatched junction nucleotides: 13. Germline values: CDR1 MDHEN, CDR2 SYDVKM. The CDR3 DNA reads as TGTGCCAGCAGTACCCCTCGGAAGACAGGGCGAGAGACCCAGTACTTC. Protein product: CASSTPRKTGRETQYF.

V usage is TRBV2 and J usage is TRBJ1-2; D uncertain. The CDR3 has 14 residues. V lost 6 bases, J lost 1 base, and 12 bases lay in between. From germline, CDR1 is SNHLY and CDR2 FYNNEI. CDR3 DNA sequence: TGTGCCAGCAGAGCAGCCTTCCTTAACTATGGCTACACCTTC. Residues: CASRAAFLNYGYTF.

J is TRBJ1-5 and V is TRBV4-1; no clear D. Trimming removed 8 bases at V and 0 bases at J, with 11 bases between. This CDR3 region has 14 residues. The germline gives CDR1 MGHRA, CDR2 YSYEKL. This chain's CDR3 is CASAPAISNQPQHF. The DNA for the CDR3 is TGCGCCAGCGCCCCAGCCATTAGCAATCAGCCCCAGCATTTT.

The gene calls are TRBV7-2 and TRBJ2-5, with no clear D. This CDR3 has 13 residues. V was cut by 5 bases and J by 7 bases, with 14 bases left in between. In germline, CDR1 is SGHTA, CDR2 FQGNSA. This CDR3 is CASSPGFFGTQYF. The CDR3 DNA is TGTGCCAGCAGCCCCGGTTTTTTCGGGACCCAGTACTTC.

DNA for the CDR3: TGTGCCATCTCCGGGGGAACCCAAGAGACCCAGTACTTC. It encodes CAISGGTQETQYF. The gene calls are TRBV10-3 and TRBJ2-5; weak D call: TRBD2 (6 bases). Germline V gene data show CDR1 as ENHRY and CDR2 as SYGVKD. The CDR3 contains 13 residues. Trimming pared 8 bases from V and 1 base from J, leaving 11 bases between.

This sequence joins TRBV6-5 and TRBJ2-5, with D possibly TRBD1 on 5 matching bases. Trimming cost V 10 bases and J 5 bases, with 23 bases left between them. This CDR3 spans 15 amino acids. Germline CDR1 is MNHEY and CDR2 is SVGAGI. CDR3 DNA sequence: TGTGCCACCAGGAGAGAGACAGACCGGATTGAGACCCAGTACTTC. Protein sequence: CATRRETDRIETQYF.

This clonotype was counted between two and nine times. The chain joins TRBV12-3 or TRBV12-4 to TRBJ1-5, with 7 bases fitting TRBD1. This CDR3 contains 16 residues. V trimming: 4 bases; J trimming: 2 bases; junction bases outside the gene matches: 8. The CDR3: CASSSLTGTRNQPQHF. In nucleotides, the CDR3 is TGTGCCAGCAGTTCGCTGACAGGGACGCGCAATCAGCCCCAGCATTTT.

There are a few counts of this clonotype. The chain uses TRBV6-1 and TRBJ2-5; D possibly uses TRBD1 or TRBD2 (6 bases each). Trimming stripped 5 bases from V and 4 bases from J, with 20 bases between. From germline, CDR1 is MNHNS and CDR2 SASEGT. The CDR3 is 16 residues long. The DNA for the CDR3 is TGTGCCAGCAGTAAAAGGGGGGCAGGGGATATAGAGACCCAGTACTTC. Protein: CASSKRGAGDIETQYF.

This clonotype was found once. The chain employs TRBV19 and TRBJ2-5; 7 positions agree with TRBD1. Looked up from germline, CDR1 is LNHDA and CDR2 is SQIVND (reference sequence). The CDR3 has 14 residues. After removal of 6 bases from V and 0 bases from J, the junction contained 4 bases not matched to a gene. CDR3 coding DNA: TGTGCCAGTAGAAGAGGACAGGACCAAGAGACCCAGTACTTC. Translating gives CASRRGQDQETQYF. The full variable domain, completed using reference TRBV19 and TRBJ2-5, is DGGITQSPKYLFRKEGQNVTLSCEQNLNHDAMYWYRQDPGQGLRLIYYSQIVNDFQKGDIAEGYSVSREKKESFPLTVTSAQKNPTAFYLCASRRGQDQETQYFGPGTRLLVL.

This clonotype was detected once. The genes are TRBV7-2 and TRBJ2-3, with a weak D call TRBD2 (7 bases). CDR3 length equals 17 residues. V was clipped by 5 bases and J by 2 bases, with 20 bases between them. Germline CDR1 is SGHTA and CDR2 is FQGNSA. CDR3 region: CASSPWGGGGLTDTQYF. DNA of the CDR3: TGTGCCAGCAGCCCTTGGGGTGGGGGGGGCCTCACAGATACGCAGTATTTT.

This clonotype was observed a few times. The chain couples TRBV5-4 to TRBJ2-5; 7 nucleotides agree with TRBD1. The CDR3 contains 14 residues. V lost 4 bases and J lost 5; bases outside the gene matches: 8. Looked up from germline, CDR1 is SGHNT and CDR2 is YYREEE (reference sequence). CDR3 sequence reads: CASSPSGGLETQYF. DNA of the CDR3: TGTGCCAGCAGCCCCTCAGGGGGTTTGGAGACCCAGTACTTC.

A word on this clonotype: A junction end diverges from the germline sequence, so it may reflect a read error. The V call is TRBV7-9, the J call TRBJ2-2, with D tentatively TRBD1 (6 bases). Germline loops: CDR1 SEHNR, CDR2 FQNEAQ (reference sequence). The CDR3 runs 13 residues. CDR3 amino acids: CASSADSTGKLFF. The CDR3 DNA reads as TGTGCCAGCAGCGCGGACAGCACCGGGAAGCTGTTTTTT. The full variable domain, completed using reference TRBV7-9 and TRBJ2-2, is DTGVSQNPRHKITKRGQNVTFRCDPISEHNRLYWYRQTLGQGPEFLTYFQNEAQLEKSRLLSDRFSAERPKGSFSTLEIQRTEQGDSAMYLCASSADSTGKLFFGEGSRLTVL.

The CDR3 DNA reads TGTGCCAGCAGTTCTTTCCTCGGGAGCAGGGAGCAGTTCTTC. This codes for CASSSFLGSREQFF. This chain connects TRBV6-1 to TRBJ2-1, with a weak D call TRBD2 (6 bases). V lost 5 bases to trimming and J lost 10 bases, with 18 bases between them. Germline CDR1 is MNHNS and CDR2 is SASEGT. CDR3 length equals 14 residues.

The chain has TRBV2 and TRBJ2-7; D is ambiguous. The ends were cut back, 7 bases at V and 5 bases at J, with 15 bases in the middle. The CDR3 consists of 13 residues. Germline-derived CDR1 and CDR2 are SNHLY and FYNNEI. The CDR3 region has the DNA TGTGCCAGCAAGGCAGGCTTTCTAAACGAGCAGTACTTC. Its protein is CASKAGFLNEQYF.

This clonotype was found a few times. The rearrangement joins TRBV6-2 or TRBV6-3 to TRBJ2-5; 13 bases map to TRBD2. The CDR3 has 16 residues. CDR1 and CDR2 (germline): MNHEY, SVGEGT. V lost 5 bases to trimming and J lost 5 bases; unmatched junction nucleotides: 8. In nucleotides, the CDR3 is TGTGCCAGCAGTCCCCAACTAGCGGGGGGGCAGGAGACCCAGTACTTC. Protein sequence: CASSPQLAGGQETQYF.

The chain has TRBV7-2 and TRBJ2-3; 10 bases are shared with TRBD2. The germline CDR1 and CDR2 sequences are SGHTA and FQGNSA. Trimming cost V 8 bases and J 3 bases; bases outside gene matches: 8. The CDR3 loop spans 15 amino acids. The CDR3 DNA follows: TGTGCCAGCGAGAGCGGGGGGGCGAGAACAGATACGCAGTATTTT. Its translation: CASESGGARTDTQYF.

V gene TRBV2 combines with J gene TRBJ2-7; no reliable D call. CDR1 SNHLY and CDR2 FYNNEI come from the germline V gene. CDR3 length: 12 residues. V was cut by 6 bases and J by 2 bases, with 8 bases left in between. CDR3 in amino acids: CASSPEAYEQYF. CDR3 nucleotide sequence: TGTGCCAGCAGCCCTGAAGCCTACGAGCAGTACTTC.

CDR3 protein: CASETPKGHSVEQYF. In DNA form, the CDR3 reads TGTGCCAGCGAAACCCCCAAGGGACACTCGGTAGAGCAGTACTTC. V and J are TRBV6-2 or TRBV6-3 and TRBJ2-7; weak D call: TRBD1 (6 bases). V lost 8 bases to trimming and J lost 7 bases, with 24 bases between them. The germline V gene encodes CDR1 MNHEY and CDR2 SVGEGT. The CDR3 has 15 residues.

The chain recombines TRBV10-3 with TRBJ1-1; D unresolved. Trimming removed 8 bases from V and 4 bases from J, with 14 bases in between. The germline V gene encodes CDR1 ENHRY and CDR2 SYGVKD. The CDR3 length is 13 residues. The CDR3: CAIWAGKTTEAFF. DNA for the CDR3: TGTGCCATCTGGGCAGGAAAAACCACTGAAGCTTTCTTT.

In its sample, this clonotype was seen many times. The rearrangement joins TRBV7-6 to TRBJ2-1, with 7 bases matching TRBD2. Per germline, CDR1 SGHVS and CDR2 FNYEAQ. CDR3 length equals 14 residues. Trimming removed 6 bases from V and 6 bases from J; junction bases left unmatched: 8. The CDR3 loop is CASSTSRGVNEQFF. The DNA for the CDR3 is TGTGCCAGCAGTACTAGCCGGGGGGTCAATGAGCAGTTCTTC.

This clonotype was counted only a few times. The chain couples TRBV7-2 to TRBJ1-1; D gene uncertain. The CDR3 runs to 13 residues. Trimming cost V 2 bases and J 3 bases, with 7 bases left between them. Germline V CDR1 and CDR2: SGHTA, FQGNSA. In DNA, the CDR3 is TGTGCCAGCAGCTTACAGACGTACACTGAAGCTTTCTTT. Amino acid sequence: CASSLQTYTEAFF.

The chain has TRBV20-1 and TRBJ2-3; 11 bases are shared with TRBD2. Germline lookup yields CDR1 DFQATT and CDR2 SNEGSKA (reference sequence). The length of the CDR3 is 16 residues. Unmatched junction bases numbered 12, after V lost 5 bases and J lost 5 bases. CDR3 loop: CSAGGVAGGPGDTQYF. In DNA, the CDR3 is TGCAGTGCTGGAGGGGTAGCGGGGGGGCCTGGAGATACGCAGTATTTT.

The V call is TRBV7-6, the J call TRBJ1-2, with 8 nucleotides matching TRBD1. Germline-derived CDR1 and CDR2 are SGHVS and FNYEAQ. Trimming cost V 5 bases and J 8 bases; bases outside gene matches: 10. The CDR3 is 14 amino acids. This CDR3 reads CASSQPGGARGYTF. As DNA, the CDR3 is TGTGCCAGCAGCCAACCAGGGGGCGCGAGGGGCTACACCTTC.

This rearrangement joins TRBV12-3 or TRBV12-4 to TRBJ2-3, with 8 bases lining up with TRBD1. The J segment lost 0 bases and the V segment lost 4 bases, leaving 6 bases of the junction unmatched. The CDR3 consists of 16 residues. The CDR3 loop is CASSWGHRGSTDTQYF. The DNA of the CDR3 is TGTGCCAGCAGTTGGGGCCACAGGGGGAGCACAGATACGCAGTATTTT.

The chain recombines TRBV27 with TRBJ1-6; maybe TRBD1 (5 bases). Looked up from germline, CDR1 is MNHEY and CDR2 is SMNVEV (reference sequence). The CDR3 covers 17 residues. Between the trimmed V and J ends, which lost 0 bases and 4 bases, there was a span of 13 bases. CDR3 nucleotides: TGTGCCAGCAGTTTATCGCGGACATTCGAGTATAATTCACCCCTCCACTTT. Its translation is CASSLSRTFEYNSPLHF.

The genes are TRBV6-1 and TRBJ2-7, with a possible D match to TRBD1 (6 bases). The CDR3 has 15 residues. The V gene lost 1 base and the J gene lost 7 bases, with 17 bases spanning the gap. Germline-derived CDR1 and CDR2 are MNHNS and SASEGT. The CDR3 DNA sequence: TGTGCCAGCAGTGAAGTGGCCCAGTTAAGGGGGGAGCAGTACTTC. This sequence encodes CASSEVAQLRGEQYF.